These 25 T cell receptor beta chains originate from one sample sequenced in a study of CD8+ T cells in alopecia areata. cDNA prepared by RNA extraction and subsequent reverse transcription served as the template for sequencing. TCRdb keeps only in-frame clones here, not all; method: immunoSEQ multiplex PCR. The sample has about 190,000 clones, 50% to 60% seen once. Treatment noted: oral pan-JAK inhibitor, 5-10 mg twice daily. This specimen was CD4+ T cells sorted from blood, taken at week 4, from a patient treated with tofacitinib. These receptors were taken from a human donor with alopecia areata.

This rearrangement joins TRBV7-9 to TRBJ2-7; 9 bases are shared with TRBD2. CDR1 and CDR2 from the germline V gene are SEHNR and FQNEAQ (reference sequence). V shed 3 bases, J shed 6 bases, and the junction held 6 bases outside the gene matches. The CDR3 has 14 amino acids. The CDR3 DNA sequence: TGTGCCAGCAGCTTCGGGCTAGCGGGACCCGAGCAGTACTTC. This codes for CASSFGLAGPEQYF.

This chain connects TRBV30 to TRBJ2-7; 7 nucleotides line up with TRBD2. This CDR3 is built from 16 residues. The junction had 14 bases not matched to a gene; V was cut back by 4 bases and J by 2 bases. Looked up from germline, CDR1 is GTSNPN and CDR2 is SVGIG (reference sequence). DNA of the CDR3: TGTGCCTGGACCCCGGGAGGAAGCGGGCATGCCTACGAGCAGTACTTC. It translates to CAWTPGGSGHAYEQYF.

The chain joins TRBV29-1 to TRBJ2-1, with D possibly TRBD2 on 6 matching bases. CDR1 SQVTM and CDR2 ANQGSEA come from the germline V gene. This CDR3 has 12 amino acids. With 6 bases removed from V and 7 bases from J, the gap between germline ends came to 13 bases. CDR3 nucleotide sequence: TGCAGCGTGCCATGGGGGGTAAATGAGCAGTTCTTC. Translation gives CSVPWGVNEQFF.

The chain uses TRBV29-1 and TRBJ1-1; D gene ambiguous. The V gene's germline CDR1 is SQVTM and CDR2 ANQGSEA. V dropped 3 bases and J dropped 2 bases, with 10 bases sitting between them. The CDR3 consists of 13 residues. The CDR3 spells CSVDWVGNTEAFF. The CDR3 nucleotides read TGCAGCGTTGACTGGGTCGGAAACACTGAAGCTTTCTTT.

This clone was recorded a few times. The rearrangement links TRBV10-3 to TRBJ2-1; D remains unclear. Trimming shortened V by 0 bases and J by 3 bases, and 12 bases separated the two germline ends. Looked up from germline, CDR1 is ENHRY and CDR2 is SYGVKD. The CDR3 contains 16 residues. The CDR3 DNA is TGTGCCATCAGTGAGTCTAGTACGGGCCTCTACAATGAGCAGTTCTTC. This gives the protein CAISESSTGLYNEQFF.

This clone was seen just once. Here the CDR3 reads CASSWDRNTGELFF. CDR3 bases: TGTGCCAGCAGCTGGGACAGGAACACCGGGGAGCTGTTTTTT. V is TRBV5-4 and J is TRBJ2-2; TRBD1 matches 7 bases. This CDR3 is 14 amino acids long. V dropped 3 bases and J dropped 1; count of bases not matched to a gene: 0. Germline V gene data show CDR1 as SGHNT and CDR2 as YYREEE (reference sequence).

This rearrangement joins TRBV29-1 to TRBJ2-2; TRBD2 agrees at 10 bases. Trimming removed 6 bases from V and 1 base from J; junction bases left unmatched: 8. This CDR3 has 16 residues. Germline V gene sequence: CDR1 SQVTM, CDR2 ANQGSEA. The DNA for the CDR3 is TGCAGCGTCGCAATAGCGGGAGGAAGGAACACCGGGGAGCTGTTTTTT. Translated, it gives CSVAIAGGRNTGELFF.

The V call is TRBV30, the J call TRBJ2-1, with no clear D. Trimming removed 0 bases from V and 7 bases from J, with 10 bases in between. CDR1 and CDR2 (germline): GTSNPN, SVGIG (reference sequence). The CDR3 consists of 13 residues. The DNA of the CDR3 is TGTGCCTGGAGTGTTCTGGCGAGGAATGAGCAGTTCTTC. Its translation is CAWSVLARNEQFF.

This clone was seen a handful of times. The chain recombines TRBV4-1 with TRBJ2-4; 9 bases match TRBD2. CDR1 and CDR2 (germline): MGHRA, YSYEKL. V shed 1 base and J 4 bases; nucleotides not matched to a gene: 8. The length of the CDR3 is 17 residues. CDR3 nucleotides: TGCGCCAGCAGCCAAGGACTAGCGGAGGATGCAAAAAACATTCAGTACTTC. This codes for CASSQGLAEDAKNIQYF.

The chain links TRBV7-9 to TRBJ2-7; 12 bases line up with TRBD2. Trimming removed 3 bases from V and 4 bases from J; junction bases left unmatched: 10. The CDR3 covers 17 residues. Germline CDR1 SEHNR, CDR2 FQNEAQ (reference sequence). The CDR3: CASSFVASGRASYEQYF. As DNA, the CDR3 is TGTGCCAGCAGCTTTGTTGCTAGCGGGAGGGCCTCATACGAGCAGTACTTC.

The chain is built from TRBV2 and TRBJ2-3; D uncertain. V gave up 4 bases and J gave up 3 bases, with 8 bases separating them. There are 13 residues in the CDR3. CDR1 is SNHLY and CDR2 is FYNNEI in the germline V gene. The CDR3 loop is CASSALRTDTQYF. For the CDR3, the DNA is TGTGCCAGCAGTGCTCTCAGGACAGATACGCAGTATTTT.

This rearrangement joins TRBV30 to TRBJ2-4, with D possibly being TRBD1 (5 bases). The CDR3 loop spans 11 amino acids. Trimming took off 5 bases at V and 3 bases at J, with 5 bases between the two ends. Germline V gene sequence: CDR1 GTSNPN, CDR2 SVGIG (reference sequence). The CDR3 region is CAWDSKNIQYF. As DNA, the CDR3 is TGTGCCTGGGACAGCAAAAACATTCAGTACTTC. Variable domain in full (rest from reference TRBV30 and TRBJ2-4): SQTIHQWPATLVQPVGSPLSLECTVEGTSNPNLYWYRQAAGRGLQLLFYSVGIGQISSEVPQNLSASRPQDRQFILSSKKLLLSDSGFYLCAWDSKNIQYFGAGTRLSVL.

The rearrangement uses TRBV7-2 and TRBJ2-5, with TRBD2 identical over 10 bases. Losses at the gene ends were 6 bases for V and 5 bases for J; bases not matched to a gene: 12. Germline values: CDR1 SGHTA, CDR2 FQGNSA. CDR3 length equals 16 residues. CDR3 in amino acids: CASRPRTSGVVETQYF. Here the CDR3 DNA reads TGTGCCAGCAGACCCAGGACTAGCGGAGTCGTGGAGACCCAGTACTTC.

Here the CDR3 reads CASSLVESQPQHF. The CDR3 DNA reads as TGTGCCAGCAGCTTAGTCGAGAGTCAGCCCCAGCATTTT. The chain is built from TRBV7-8 and TRBJ1-5; D gene uncertain. The V gene's germline CDR1 is SGHVS and CDR2 FQNEAQ. There are 13 residues in the CDR3. The V and J ends lost 1 base and 6 bases respectively, with 7 bases between them.

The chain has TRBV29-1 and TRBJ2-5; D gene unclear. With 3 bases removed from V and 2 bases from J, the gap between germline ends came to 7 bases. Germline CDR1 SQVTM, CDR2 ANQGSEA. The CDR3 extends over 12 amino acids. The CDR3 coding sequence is TGCAGCGTTGAGCACAGTCAAGAGACCCAGTACTTC. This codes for CSVEHSQETQYF.

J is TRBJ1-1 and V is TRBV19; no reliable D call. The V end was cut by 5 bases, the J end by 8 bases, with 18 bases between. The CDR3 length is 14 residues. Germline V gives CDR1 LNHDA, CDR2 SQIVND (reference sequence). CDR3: CASSGGRSGGEAFF. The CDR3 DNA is TGTGCCAGTAGTGGCGGTCGGAGCGGCGGGGAAGCTTTCTTT.

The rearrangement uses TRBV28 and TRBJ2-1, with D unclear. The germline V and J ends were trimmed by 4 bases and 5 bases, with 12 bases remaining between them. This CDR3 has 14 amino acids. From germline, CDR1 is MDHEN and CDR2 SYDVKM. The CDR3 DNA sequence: TGTGCCAGCAGTTCCGCGACAACCAACAATGAGCAGTTCTTC. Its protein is CASSSATTNNEQFF.

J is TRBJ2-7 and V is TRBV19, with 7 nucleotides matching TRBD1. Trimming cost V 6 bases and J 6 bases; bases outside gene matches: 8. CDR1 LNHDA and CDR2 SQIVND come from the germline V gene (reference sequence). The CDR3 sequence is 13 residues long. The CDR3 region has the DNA TGTGCCAGTAGCCGCAACAGGGGCGGCGAGCAGTACTTC. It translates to CASSRNRGGEQYF.

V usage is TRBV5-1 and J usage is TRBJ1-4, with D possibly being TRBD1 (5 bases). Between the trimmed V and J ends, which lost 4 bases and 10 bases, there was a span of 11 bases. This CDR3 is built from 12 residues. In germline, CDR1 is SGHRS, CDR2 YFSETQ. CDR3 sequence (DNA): TGCGCCAGCAGCCGGGACGCCGGAAAACTGTTTTTT. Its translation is CASSRDAGKLFF.

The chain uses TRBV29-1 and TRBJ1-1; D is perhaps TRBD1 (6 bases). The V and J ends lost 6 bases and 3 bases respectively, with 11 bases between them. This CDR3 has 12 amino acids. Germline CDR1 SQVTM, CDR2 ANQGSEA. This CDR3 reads CSVNREDTEAFF. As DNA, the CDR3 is TGCAGCGTGAACAGGGAAGACACTGAAGCTTTCTTT.

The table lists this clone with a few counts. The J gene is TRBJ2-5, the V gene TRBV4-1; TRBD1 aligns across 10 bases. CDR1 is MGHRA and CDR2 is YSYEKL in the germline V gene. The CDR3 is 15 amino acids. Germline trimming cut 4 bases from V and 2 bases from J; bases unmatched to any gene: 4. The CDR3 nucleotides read TGCGCCAGCAGCCGTGACAGGGGGCGGCAAGAGACCCAGTACTTC. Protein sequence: CASSRDRGRQETQYF.

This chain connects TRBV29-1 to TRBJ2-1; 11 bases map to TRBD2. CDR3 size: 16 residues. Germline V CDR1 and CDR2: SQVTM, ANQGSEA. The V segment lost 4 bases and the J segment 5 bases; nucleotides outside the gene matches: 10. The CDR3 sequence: CSVGGAGLAGNNEQFF. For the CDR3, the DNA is TGCAGCGTTGGGGGAGCCGGACTAGCGGGCAACAATGAGCAGTTCTTC.

The CDR3, as DNA: TGTGCCAGCAGCTCCCAGACAGGGGTTCAAGCTTTCTTT. It encodes CASSSQTGVQAFF. The chain is built from TRBV7-2 and TRBJ1-1, with 8 bases fitting TRBD1. This CDR3 contains 13 residues. The germline gives CDR1 SGHTA, CDR2 FQGNSA. V gave up 4 bases and J gave up 9 bases; unmatched junction bases: 7. Filled out from reference TRBV7-2 and TRBJ1-1, the complete variable domain reads GAGVSQSPSNKVTEKGKDVELRCDPISGHTALYWYRQSLGQGLEFLIYFQGNSAPDKSGLPSDRFSAERTGGSVSTLTIQRTQQEDSAVYLCASSSQTGVQAFFGQGTRLTVV.

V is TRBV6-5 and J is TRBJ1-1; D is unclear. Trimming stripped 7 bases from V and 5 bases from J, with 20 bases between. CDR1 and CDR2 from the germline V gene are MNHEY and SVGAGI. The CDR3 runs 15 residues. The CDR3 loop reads CASTPGDLRGTEAFF. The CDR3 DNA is TGTGCCAGCACTCCCGGAGACTTGCGAGGGACTGAAGCTTTCTTT.

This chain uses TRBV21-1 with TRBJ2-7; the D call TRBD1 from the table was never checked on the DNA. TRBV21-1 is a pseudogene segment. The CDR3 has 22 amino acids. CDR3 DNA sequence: TGTGCCAGCAGCCCCCGTTCGGACAGGGAGGGTCACTCAGGGACCTTCTCCTACGAGCAGTACTTC. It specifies CASSPRSDREGHSGTFSYEQYF.